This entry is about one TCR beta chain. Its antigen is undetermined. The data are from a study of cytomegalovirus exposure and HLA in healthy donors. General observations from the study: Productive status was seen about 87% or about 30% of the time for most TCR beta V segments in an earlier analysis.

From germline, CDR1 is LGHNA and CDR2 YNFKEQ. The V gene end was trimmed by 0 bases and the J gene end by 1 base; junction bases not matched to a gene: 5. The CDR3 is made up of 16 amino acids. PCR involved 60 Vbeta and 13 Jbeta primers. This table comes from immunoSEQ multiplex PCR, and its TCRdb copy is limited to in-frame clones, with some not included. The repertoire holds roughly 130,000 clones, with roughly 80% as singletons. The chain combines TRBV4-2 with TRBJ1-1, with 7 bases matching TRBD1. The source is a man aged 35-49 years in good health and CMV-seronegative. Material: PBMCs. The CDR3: CASSQDLRTGNTEAFF. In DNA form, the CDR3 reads TGTGCCAGCAGCCAAGATCTTCGGACAGGGAACACTGAAGCTTTCTTT.